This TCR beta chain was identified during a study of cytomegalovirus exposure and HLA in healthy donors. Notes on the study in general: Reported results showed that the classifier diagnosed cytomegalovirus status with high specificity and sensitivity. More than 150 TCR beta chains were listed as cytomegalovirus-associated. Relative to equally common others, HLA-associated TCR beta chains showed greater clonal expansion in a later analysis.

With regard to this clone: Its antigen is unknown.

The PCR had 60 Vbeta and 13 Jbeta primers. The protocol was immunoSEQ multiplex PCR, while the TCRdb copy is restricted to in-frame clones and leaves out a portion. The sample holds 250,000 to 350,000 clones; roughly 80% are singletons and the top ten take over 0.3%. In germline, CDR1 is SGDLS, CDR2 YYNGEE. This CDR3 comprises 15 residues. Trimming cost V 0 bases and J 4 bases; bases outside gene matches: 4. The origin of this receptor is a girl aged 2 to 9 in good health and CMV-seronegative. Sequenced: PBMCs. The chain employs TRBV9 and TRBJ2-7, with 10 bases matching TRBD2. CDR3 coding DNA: TGTGCCAGCAGCGTAGACCAGACTAGCGGGTACGAGCAGTACTTC. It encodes CASSVDQTSGYEQYF.